The 20 T cell receptor beta chains below come from one sample, sequenced in a study of cytomegalovirus exposure and HLA in healthy donors. This table comes from immunoSEQ multiplex PCR, and its TCRdb copy is limited to in-frame clones, with some not included. The top ten hold 6% to 8% of the sample, which has roughly 180,000 clones, approximately 89% seen once. Sample: PBMCs. All receptors derive from a man under 40 in good health and CMV-seropositive.

The rearrangement links TRBV28 to TRBJ2-1; tentatively, D is TRBD1 (5 bases). This CDR3 has 15 residues. Germline V gene sequence: CDR1 MDHEN, CDR2 SYDVKM. V lost 3 bases to trimming and J lost 6 bases, with 15 bases between them. CDR3 sequence: CASSLGPGRGNEQFF. In DNA, the CDR3 is TGTGCCAGCAGTTTGGGTCCTGGTAGGGGCAATGAGCAGTTCTTC.

This clone was seen a handful of times. The V gene is TRBV6-4, the J gene TRBJ2-3, with D perhaps TRBD2 (5 bases). The V end lost 0 bases, the J end lost 1 base, and 8 bases lay between the germline ends. This CDR3 is 15 amino acids long. Germline lookup yields CDR1 MRHNA and CDR2 SNTAGT. CDR3 residues: CASSDSTEGTDTQYF. The CDR3 DNA follows: TGTGCCAGCAGTGACTCCACGGAGGGCACAGATACGCAGTATTTT.

The chain has TRBV4-1 and TRBJ1-3; D perhaps matches TRBD1 (5 bases). Germline values: CDR1 MGHRA, CDR2 YSYEKL. The CDR3 extends over 13 amino acids. V was cut by 1 base and J by 4 bases, with 5 bases left in between. The CDR3 region has the DNA TGCGCCAGCAGCCAAGGGACAGGAAACACCATATATTTT. Amino acids: CASSQGTGNTIYF.

V usage is TRBV4-2 and J usage is TRBJ1-5; 7 bases line up with TRBD1. Germline V gives CDR1 LGHNA, CDR2 YNFKEQ. The CDR3 is made up of 16 amino acids. The ends lost 0 bases at V and 6 bases at J; junction bases unmatched: 8. The DNA of the CDR3 is TGTGCCAGCAGCCAAGAAGGCAAGGGGGCGGCTCAGCCCCAGCATTTT. This sequence encodes CASSQEGKGAAQPQHF.

J is TRBJ2-1 and V is TRBV28, with a possible D match to TRBD1 (7 bases). The CDR3 spans 15 residues. Trimming removed 6 bases from V and 7 bases from J, with 19 bases in between. Germline CDR1 MDHEN, CDR2 SYDVKM. The CDR3 nucleotides read TGTGCCAGCAGCCCGACAGGGTCGGGGGTAAATGAGCAGTTCTTC. Protein: CASSPTGSGVNEQFF.

The V and J genes are TRBV4-3 and TRBJ2-7, with D perhaps matching TRBD2 (5 bases). Germline CDR1 and CDR2: LGHNA and YSLEER. The CDR3 extends over 15 amino acids. Trimming removed 0 bases from V and 2 bases from J, with 11 bases in between. The CDR3 sequence is CASSQDRGLTYEQYF. The DNA for the CDR3 is TGCGCCAGCAGCCAAGATCGGGGTTTAACCTACGAGCAGTACTTC.

V is TRBV6-5 and J is TRBJ1-2; no definite D call. The germline gives CDR1 MNHEY, CDR2 SVGAGI. The CDR3 totals 11 residues. V lost 6 bases and J lost 5, with 7 bases in between. CDR3 residues: CASRETYGYTF. DNA for the CDR3: TGTGCCAGCAGAGAAACTTATGGCTACACCTTC.

The CDR3 reads CASIIPKGGGYTF. The CDR3 DNA reads as TGTGCCAGCATCATACCGAAGGGGGGAGGCTACACCTTC. The V and J genes are TRBV6-6 and TRBJ1-2; D possibly corresponds to TRBD1 (6 bases). Germline V gene lookup returns CDR1 MNHNY and CDR2 SVGAGI (reference sequence). The V gene lost 7 bases and the J gene lost 8 bases, with 17 bases spanning the gap. The CDR3 totals 13 residues.

The V call is TRBV12-5, the J call TRBJ2-1; 8 nucleotides match TRBD2. Germline loops: CDR1 LGHNT, CDR2 FRNRAP. J was trimmed by 5 bases and V by 4 bases; bases with no gene match: 16. The length of the CDR3 is 18 residues. CDR3 region: CASGSFYGRAGEDNEQFF. The CDR3 DNA sequence: TGTGCTAGTGGTTCTTTCTACGGGAGAGCGGGAGAGGACAATGAGCAGTTCTTC.

V gene TRBV4-1 combines with J gene TRBJ2-1; 7 bases line up with TRBD1. J lost 6 bases, V lost 10 bases, and 9 bases had no gene match. Looked up from germline, CDR1 is MGHRA and CDR2 is YSYEKL. The CDR3 totals 13 residues. The DNA of the CDR3 is TGCGCCACCACTCAGGGGGTGGGCAATGAGCAGTTCTTC. This encodes CATTQGVGNEQFF.

The V gene is TRBV5-6, the J gene TRBJ1-5; D is undetermined. Trimming removed 1 base from V and 3 bases from J, with 8 bases in between. The CDR3 consists of 14 residues. The germline V gene encodes CDR1 SGHDT and CDR2 YYEEEE. The CDR3 region has the DNA TGTGCCAGCAGCTTGATGGGTATCAATCAGCCCCAGCATTTT. It yields the protein CASSLMGINQPQHF.

The V gene is TRBV7-2, the J gene TRBJ1-2, with D uncertain. CDR3 size: 14 residues. Trimming shortened V by 1 base and J by 4 bases, and 10 bases separated the two germline ends. Germline-derived CDR1 and CDR2 are SGHTA and FQGNSA. The CDR3: CASSLVGSSYGYTF. The CDR3 DNA sequence: TGTGCCAGCAGCTTAGTGGGGAGTTCCTATGGCTACACCTTC. The full variable domain, completed using reference TRBV7-2 and TRBJ1-2, is GAGVSQSPSNKVTEKGKDVELRCDPISGHTALYWYRQSLGQGLEFLIYFQGNSAPDKSGLPSDRFSAERTGGSVSTLTIQRTQQEDSAVYLCASSLVGSSYGYTFGSGTRLTVV.

The J gene is TRBJ2-5, the V gene TRBV5-1, with D possibly being TRBD1 (5 bases). The CDR3 has 13 residues. The V end was cut by 4 bases, the J end by 3 bases, with 10 bases between. The V gene's germline CDR1 is SGHRS and CDR2 YFSETQ. The CDR3 bases are TGCGCCAGCAGCGTAGACAGAGAAGAGACCCAGTACTTC. Translating gives CASSVDREETQYF.

With respect to this clone: A junction end diverges from the germline sequence, so it may reflect a read error. The chain recombines TRBV5-4 with TRBJ2-3; D unclear. Per germline, CDR1 SGHNT and CDR2 YYREEE (reference sequence). This CDR3 has 15 amino acids. The CDR3 nucleotides are TGTGCCAGCAGCTTCGCAGAATTCAGCACGGATACGCAGTATTTT. Translating it yields CASSFAEFSTDTQYF.

V usage is TRBV5-6 and J usage is TRBJ2-2; D might be TRBD1 (6 bases). V was trimmed by 1 base and J by 4 bases, leaving 14 bases between them. Per the germline V gene, CDR1 is SGHDT and CDR2 is YYEEEE. This CDR3 region has 16 residues. CDR3 coding DNA: TGTGCCAGCAGCTTGTTTGTTCAGGGGCGCACCGGGGAGCTGTTTTTT. It encodes CASSLFVQGRTGELFF. The full variable domain, completed using reference TRBV5-6 and TRBJ2-2, is DAGVTQSPTHLIKTRGQQVTLRCSPKSGHDTVSWYQQALGQGPQFIFQYYEEEERQRGNFPDRFSGHQFPNYSSELNVNALLLGDSALYLCASSLFVQGRTGELFFGEGSRLTVL.

This chain links TRBV5-1 with TRBJ2-7, with 9 bases identical to TRBD1. This CDR3 is 16 amino acids long. Germline V gene sequence: CDR1 SGHRS, CDR2 YFSETQ. The V and J ends lost 0 bases and 1 base, in that order; junction bases with no gene match: 5. The CDR3 nucleotides are TGCGCCAGCAGCTTGGACACCGGGACAGGGTCCTACGAGCAGTACTTC. Its protein is CASSLDTGTGSYEQYF. The whole variable domain, remainder taken from reference TRBV5-1 and TRBJ2-7, is KAGVTQTPRYLIKTRGQQVTLSCSPISGHRSVSWYQQTPGQGLQFLFEYFSETQRNKGNFPGRFSGRQFSNSRSEMNVSTLELGDSALYLCASSLDTGTGSYEQYFGPGTRLTVT.

V usage is TRBV18 and J usage is TRBJ2-3; TRBD1 might be the D (5 bases). This CDR3 region has 15 residues. In germline, CDR1 is KGHSH, CDR2 LQKENI. The germline V and J ends were trimmed by 3 bases and 1 base, with 11 bases remaining between them. The CDR3 bases are TGTGCCAGCTCACCTGACAGTGGGGGCACAGATACGCAGTATTTT. Translation: CASSPDSGGTDTQYF.

The chain recombines TRBV11-2 with TRBJ2-7; the D call may be TRBD1 or TRBD2 (7 bases each). CDR3 size: 14 residues. Trimming left V 5 bases short and J 4 bases short, with 15 bases between. CDR1 SGHAT and CDR2 FQNNGV come from the germline V gene. CDR3 sequence: CASSQGRGPYEQYF. For the CDR3, the DNA is TGTGCCAGCAGCCAGGGGAGGGGGCCGTACGAGCAGTACTTC. The variable domain in full, with the rest retrieved from reference TRBV11-2 and TRBJ2-7, is EAGVAQSPRYKIIEKRQSVAFWCNPISGHATLYWYQQILGQGPKLLIQFQNNGVVDDSQLPKDRFSAERLKGVDSTLKIQPAKLEDSAVYLCASSQGRGPYEQYFGPGTRLTVT.

This clone appeared once. The chain joins TRBV7-3 to TRBJ2-3; 9 nucleotides match TRBD2. This CDR3 region has 17 residues. The J segment lost 0 bases and the V segment lost 1 base, leaving 5 bases of the junction unmatched. CDR1 is SGHTA, CDR2 FQGTGA, per germline. CDR3 loop: CASSLSGRGTSTDTQYF. CDR3 bases: TGTGCCAGCAGCTTAAGCGGGAGGGGGACTAGCACAGATACGCAGTATTTT.

The chain employs TRBV19 and TRBJ1-6; no reliable D call. CDR3 size: 14 residues. Trimming removed 3 bases from V and 9 bases from J, with 12 bases in between. Germline values: CDR1 LNHDA, CDR2 SQIVND (reference sequence). The CDR3 DNA sequence: TGTGCCAGTAGTATCCGGGCCGAGGGTTCACCCCTCCACTTT. It encodes CASSIRAEGSPLHF.